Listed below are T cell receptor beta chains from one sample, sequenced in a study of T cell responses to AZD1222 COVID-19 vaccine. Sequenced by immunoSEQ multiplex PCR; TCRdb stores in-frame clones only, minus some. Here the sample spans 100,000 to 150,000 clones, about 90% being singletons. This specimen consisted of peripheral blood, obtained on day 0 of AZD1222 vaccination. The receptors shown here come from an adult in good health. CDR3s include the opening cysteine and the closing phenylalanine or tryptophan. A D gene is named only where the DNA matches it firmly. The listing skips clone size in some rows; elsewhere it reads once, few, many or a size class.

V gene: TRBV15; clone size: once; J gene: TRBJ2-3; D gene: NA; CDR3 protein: CATSRARFGAPADTQYF; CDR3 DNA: TGTGCCACCAGCAGGGCCAGGTTCGGAGCCCCGGCAGATACGCAGTATTTT
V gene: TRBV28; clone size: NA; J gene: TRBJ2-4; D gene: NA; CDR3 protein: CASSLFKNIQYF; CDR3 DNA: TGTGCCAGCAGTTTATTCAAAAACATTCAGTACTTC
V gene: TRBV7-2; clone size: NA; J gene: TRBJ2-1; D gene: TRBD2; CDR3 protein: CASSSWSSGRANEQFF; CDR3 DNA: TGTGCCAGCAGCTCCTGGAGTAGCGGGAGGGCCAATGAGCAGTTCTTC
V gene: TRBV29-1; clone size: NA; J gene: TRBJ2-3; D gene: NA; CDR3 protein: CSVATRGYTDTQYF; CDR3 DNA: TGCAGCGTTGCGACTAGAGGGTACACAGATACGCAGTATTTT
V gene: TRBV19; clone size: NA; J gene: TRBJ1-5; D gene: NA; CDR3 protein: CASTRRRGASRPQHF; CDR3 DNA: TGTGCCAGTACCCGACGTCGGGGGGCTAGCCGGCCCCAGCATTTT
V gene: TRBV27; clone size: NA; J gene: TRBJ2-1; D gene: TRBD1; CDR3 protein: CASNYRGRSNEQFF; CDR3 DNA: TGTGCCAGCAACTACAGGGGGCGATCGAATGAGCAGTTCTTC
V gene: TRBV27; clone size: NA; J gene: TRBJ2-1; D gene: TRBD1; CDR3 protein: CASSLGTGGNEQFF; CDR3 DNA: TGTGCCAGCAGTTTAGGGACAGGGGGCAATGAGCAGTTCTTC
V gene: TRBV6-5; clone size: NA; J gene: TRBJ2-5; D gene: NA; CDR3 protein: CASSPGPGDQETQYF; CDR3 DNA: TGTGCCAGCAGTCCGGGCCCAGGGGATCAAGAGACCCAGTACTTC
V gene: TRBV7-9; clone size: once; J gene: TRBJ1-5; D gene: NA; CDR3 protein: CASSLGATEVHKPQHF; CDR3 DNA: TGTGCCAGCAGCTTAGGGGCTACAGAGGTGCACAAGCCCCAGCATTTT
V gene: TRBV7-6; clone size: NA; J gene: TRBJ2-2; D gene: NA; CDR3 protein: CASSGAGNTGELFF; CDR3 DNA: TGTGCCAGCAGCGGGGCCGGAAACACCGGGGAGCTGTTTTTT
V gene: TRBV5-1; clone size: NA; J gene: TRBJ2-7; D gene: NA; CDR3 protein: CASSLQGGTYSYEQYF; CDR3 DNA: TGCGCCAGCAGCCTGCAAGGTGGGACCTACTCCTACGAGCAGTACTTC
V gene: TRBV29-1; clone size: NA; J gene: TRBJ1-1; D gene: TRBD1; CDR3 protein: CSVMGQGRNTEAFF; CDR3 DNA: TGCAGCGTTATGGGACAGGGGAGAAACACTGAAGCTTTCTTT
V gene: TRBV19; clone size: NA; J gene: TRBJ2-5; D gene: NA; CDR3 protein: CASSAVPGHHRETQYF; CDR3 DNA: TGTGCCAGTAGTGCCGTCCCGGGACACCATAGAGAGACCCAGTACTTC
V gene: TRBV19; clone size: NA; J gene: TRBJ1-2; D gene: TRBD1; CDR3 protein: CASSIGQGGEGYTF; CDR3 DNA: TGTGCCAGTAGTATCGGACAGGGCGGCGAGGGCTACACCTTC
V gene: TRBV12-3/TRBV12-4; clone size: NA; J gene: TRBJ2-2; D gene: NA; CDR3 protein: CASTRGSTGELFF; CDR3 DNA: TGTGCCAGCACCAGAGGGAGTACCGGGGAGCTGTTTTTT
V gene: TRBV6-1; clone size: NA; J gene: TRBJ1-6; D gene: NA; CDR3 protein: CASSETQQRLNSPLHF; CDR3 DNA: TGTGCCAGCAGTGAAACACAACAGAGACTTAATTCACCCCTCCACTTT
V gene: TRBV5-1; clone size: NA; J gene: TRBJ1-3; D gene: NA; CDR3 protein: CASSLHSPQDTIYF; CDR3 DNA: TGCGCCAGCAGCTTGCACAGCCCCCAGGACACCATATATTTT
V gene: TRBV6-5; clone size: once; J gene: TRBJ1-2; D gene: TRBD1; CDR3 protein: CASSYDRGYGYTF; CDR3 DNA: TGTGCCAGCAGTTATGACAGGGGTTACGGCTACACCTTC
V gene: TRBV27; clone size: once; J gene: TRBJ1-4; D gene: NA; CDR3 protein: CASSFTATNEKLFF; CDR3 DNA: TGTGCCAGCAGTTTTACCGCAACTAATGAAAAACTGTTTTTT
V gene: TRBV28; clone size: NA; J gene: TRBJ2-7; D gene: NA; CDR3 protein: CASSLDGDEQYF; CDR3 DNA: TGTGCCAGCAGTTTGGATGGGGACGAGCAGTACTTC
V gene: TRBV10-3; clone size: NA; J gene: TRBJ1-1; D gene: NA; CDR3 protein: CAISPTGSSTEAFF; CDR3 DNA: TGTGCCATCAGTCCCACAGGGTCGTCAACTGAAGCTTTCTTT
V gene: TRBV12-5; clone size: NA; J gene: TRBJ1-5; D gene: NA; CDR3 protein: CASGQGQGMNQPQHF; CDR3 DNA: TGTGCTAGTGGGCAGGGGCAGGGTATGAATCAGCCCCAGCATTTT
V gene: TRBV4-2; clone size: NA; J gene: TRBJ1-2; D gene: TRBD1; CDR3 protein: CASSQLTGEGYGYTF; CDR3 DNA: TGTGCCAGCAGCCAACTGACAGGGGAAGGGTATGGCTACACCTTC
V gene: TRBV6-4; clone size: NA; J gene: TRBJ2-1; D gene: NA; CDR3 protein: CASSLRGEGLGEQFF; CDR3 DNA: TGTGCCAGCAGCTTGAGGGGGGAGGGCCTTGGTGAGCAGTTCTTC
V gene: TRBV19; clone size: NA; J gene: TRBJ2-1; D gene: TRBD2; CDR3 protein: CASSMKREESHEQFF; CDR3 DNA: TGTGCCAGTAGTATGAAACGGGAGGAGTCGCATGAGCAGTTCTTC
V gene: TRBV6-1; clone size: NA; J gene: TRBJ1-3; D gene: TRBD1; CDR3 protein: CASSEVHRGGNTIYF; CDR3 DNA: TGTGCCAGCAGTGAAGTTCACAGGGGAGGAAACACCATATATTTT
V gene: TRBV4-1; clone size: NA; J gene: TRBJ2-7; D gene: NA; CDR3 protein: CASSQGAGSWEEQYF; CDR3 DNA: TGCGCCAGCAGCCAAGGGGCAGGGAGTTGGGAGGAGCAGTACTTC
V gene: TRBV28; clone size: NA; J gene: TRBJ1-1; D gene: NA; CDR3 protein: CASSLVDSYTEAFF; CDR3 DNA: TGTGCCAGCAGTTTAGTTGATAGTTATACTGAAGCTTTCTTT
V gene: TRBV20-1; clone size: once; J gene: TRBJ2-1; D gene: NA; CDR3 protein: CSATDGVSGFF; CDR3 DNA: TGCAGTGCCACCGACGGGGTTAGCGGGTTCTTC
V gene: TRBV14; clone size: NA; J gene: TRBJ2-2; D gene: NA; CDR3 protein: CASSQAARTGELFF; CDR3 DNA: TGTGCCAGCAGCCAAGCCGCTCGAACCGGGGAGCTGTTTTTT
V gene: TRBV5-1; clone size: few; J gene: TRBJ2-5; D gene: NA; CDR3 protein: CASSGTVQETQYF; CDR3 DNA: TGCGCCAGCAGTGGTACGGTCCAAGAGACCCAGTACTTC
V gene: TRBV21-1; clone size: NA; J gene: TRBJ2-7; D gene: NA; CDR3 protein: CASSKGNEQYF; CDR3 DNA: TGTGCCAGCAGCAAAGGGAACGAGCAGTACTTC
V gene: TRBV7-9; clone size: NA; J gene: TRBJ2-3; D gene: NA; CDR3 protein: CASSLILEGTDTQYF; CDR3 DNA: TGTGCCAGCAGCTTAATCTTAGAGGGAACAGATACGCAGTATTTT
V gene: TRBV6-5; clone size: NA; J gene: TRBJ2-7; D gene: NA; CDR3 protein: CASSRGHSYEQYF; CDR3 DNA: TGTGCCAGCAGTAGGGGACACTCCTACGAGCAGTACTTC
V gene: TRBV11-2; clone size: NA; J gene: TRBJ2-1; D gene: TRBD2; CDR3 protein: CASSPLRTSGRALEQFF; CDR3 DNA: TGTGCCAGCAGCCCACTCCGGACTAGCGGGAGGGCGCTTGAGCAGTTCTTC
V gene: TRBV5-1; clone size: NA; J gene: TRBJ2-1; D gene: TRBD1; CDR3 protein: CASSSTTGPYPNEQFF; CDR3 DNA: TGCGCCAGCAGCTCTACGACAGGGCCTTATCCTAATGAGCAGTTCTTC
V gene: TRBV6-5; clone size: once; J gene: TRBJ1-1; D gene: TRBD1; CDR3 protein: CASSYGTVLTEAFF; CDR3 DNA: TGTGCCAGCAGTTACGGGACAGTATTAACTGAAGCTTTCTTT
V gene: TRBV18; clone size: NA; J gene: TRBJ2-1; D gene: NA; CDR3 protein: CASSPSGDEQFF; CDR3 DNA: TGTGCCAGCTCACCGTCAGGGGATGAGCAGTTCTTC
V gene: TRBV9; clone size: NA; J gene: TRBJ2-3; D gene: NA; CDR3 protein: CASSDLDTQYF; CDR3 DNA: TGTGCCAGCAGCGATTTGGATACGCAGTATTTT
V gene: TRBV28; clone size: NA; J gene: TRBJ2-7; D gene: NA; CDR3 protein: CASSSNRGYGTFYEQYF; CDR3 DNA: TGTGCCAGCAGTTCTAACCGCGGCTACGGGACTTTCTACGAGCAGTACTTC
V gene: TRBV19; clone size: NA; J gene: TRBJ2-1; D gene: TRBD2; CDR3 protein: CASIRTSGSYNEQFF; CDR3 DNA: TGTGCCAGTATTAGGACTAGCGGGAGCTACAATGAGCAGTTCTTC
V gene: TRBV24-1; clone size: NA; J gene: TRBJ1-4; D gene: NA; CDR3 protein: CATSDGVAGTANEKLFF; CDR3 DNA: TGTGCCACCAGTGATGGGGTGGCGGGGACCGCTAATGAAAAACTGTTTTTT
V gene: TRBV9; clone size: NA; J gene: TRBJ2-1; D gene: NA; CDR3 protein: CASSDHLESLSYNEQFF; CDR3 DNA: TGTGCCAGCAGCGATCATCTAGAGTCCCTATCCTACAATGAGCAGTTCTTC
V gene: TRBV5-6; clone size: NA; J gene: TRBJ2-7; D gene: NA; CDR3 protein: CASSLVGDPYEQYF; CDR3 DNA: TGTGCCAGCAGCTTGGTTGGGGACCCCTACGAGCAGTACTTC
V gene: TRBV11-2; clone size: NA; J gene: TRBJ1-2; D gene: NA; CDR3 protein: CASSFSNTGSGSF; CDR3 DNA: TGTGCCAGCAGCTTCAGCAACACTGGCTCGGGTAGCTTC
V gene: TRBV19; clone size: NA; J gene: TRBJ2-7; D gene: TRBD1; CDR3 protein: CASSRTGPYEQYF; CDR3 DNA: TGTGCCAGTAGTAGGACAGGGCCCTACGAGCAGTACTTC
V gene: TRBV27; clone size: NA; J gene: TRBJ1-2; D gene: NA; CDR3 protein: CASGKGIYGYTF; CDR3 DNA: TGTGCCAGCGGCAAGGGGATCTATGGCTACACCTTC
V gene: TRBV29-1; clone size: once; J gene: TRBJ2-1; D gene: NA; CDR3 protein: CSYYLGANNEQFF; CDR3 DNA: TGCAGCTACTACTTAGGGGCGAACAATGAGCAGTTCTTC
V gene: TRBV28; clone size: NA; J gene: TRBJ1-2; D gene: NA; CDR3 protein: CASNPPQVVGYTF; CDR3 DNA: TGTGCCAGCAACCCCCCTCAGGTTGTGGGCTACACCTTC